Listed here are 3 T cell receptor beta chains from one sample, sequenced in a study of CD8 T cells in Susac syndrome (dated by TCRdb to the late 2010s). Library construction relied on the immunoSEQ multiplex PCR assay. RNA was extracted using the RNeasy kit, and roughly 0.45 to 1 microgram was reverse transcribed with random hexamers. TCRdb reran the public reads through fastp at Q25 and MiXCR, keeping productive beta chains. Merged by CDR3 protein, the rows form single entries marked with the most common genes and DNA. For this sample there are fewer than 250,000 distinct CDR3 sequences; roughly 90% appear just once. The ten largest clones represent approximately 0.13% of the sample. The sequencing input was CD8+ T cells from PBMCs. The receptors shown here come from a human donor with multiple sclerosis.

The J gene is TRBJ1-2, the V gene TRBV15; 7 nucleotides align to TRBD1. The CDR3 length is 16 residues. Germline-derived CDR1 and CDR2 are LNHNV and YYDKDF (reference sequence). The ends lost 8 bases at V and 2 bases at J; junction bases unmatched: 14. The DNA for the CDR3 is TGTGCCACCCTTGGACACCTTACACAGGGGAACTATGGCTACACCTTC. Its translation: CATLGHLTQGNYGYTF.

The V and J genes are TRBV27 and TRBJ2-1; a possible D gene is TRBD1 (5 bases). The CDR3 sequence is 14 residues long. Germline V gene data show CDR1 as MNHEY and CDR2 as SMNVEV (reference sequence). Deletions cut 3 bases from V and 8 bases from J, with 14 bases between. The CDR3 here is CASSFQGGFDEQFF. The CDR3 nucleotides read TGTGCCAGCAGTTTTCAGGGTGGATTCGATGAGCAGTTCTTC.

J is TRBJ1-2 and V is TRBV29-1; D is ambiguous. In germline, CDR1 is SQVTM, CDR2 ANQGSEA. Trimming pared 4 bases from V and 1 base from J, leaving 13 bases between. The CDR3 is made up of 14 amino acids. The CDR3 DNA reads as TGCAGCGTTGCCCTGGTCCCGCTTAACTATGGCTACACCTTC. This sequence encodes CSVALVPLNYGYTF.